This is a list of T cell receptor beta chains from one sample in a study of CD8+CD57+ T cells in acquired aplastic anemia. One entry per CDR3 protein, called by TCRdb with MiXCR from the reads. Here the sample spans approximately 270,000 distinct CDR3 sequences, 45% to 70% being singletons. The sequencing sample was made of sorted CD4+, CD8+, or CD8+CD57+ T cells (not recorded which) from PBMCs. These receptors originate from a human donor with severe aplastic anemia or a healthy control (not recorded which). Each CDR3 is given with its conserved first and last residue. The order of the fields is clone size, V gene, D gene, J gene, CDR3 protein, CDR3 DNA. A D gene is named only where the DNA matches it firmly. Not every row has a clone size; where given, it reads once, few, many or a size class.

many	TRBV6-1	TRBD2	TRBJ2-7	CASSEAAGGIYEQYF	TGTGCCAGCAGTGAAGCCGCGGGAGGTATCTACGAGCAGTACTTC
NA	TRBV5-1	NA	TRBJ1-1	CASSFSGNMNTEAFF	TGTGCCAGCAGCTTTTCAGGGAATATGAACACTGAAGCTTTCTTT
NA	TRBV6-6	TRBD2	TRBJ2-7	CASSRVAGELDEQYF	TGTGCCAGCAGTCGCGTAGCGGGGGAATTGGACGAGCAGTACTTC
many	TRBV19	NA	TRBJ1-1	CASSEQGNTEAFF	TGTGCCAGTAGCGAGCAGGGGAACACTGAAGCTTTCTTT
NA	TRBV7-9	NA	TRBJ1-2	CSSSLATGFDGYTF	TGTTCCAGCAGCTTAGCTACAGGGTTTGATGGCTACACCTTC
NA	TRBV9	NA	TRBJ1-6	CASSGGGGTYNSPLHF	TGTGCCAGCAGCGGGGGTGGAGGGACCTATAATTCACCCCTCCACTTT
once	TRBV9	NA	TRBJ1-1	CASSPVGGNTEAFF	TGTGCCAGCAGCCCGGTTGGGGGGAACACTGAAGCTTTCTTT
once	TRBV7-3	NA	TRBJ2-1	CASSPNGGASLEQEQFF	TGTGCCAGCAGCCCTAACGGCGGGGCTAGCCTCGAACAGGAGCAGTTCTTC
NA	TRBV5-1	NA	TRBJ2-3	CASSSDHTDTQYF	TGCGCCAGCAGCTCCGACCACACAGATACGCAGTATTTT
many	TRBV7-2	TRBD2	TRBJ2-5	CASSPLFGAGGSPYQETQYF	TGTGCCAGCAGCCCCCTTTTTGGCGCGGGGGGCTCCCCGTACCAAGAGACCCAGTACTTC
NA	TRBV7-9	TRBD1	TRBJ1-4	CASSPTTGSNEKLFF	TGTGCCAGCAGCCCGACGACAGGGAGTAATGAAAAACTGTTTTTT
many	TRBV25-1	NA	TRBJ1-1	CASSELVGDTEAFF	TGTGCCAGCAGTGAACTGGTAGGGGATACTGAAGCTTTCTTT
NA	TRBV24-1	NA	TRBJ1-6	CATSDRLNSPLHF	TGTGCCACCAGTGACCGCCTTAATTCACCCCTCCACTTT
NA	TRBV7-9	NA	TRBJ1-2	CASSLALSGAYGYTF	TGTGCCAGCAGCTTAGCGCTCAGCGGGGCCTATGGCTACACCTTC
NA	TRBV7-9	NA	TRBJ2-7	CASSLDASYEQYF	TGTGCCAGCAGCTTAGACGCCTCCTACGAGCAGTACTTC
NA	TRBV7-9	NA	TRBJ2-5	CASSSGLEQETQYF	TGTGCCAGCAGCTCCGGTCTGGAGCAAGAGACCCAGTACTTC
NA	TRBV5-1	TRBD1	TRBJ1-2	CASSLVSRGEAYGYTF	TGTGCCAGCAGCTTGGTCTCCAGGGGGGAGGCCTATGGCTACACCTTC
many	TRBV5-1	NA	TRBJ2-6	CASSLLGTGANVLTF	TGCGCCAGCAGCTTGCTTGGGACTGGGGCCAACGTCCTGACTTTC
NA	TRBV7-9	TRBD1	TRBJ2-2	CASSRQGETGELFF	TGTGCCAGCAGCCGGCAGGGGGAAACCGGGGAGCTGTTTTTT
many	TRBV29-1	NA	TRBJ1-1	CSVGHGTVNTEAFF	TGCAGCGTTGGTCACGGGACGGTGAACACTGAAGCTTTCTTT
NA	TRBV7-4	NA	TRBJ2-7	CASSLAFDSGTYEQYF	TGTGCCAGCAGCTTAGCGTTTGATAGCGGAACCTACGAGCAGTACTTC
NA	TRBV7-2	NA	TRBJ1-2	CASSLGNPAATRDGYTF	TGTGCCAGCAGCTTAGGTAACCCCGCGGCCACAAGGGATGGCTACACCTTC
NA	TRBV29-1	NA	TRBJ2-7	CSVSASVIYEQYF	TGCAGCGTTAGTGCTAGCGTAATCTACGAGCAGTACTTC
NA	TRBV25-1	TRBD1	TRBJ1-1	CASSDPGTGNTEAFF	TGTGCCAGCAGTGACCCCGGGACAGGGAACACTGAAGCTTTCTTT
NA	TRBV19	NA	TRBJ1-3	CASSLTGISGNTIYF	TGTGCCAGTAGTTTAACAGGGATCTCTGGAAACACCATATATTTT
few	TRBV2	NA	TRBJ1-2	CASSENPIQGYGYTF	TGTGCCAGCAGCGAAAACCCGATTCAGGGTTATGGCTACACCTTC
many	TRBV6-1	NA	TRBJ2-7	CASSDSGPTYEQYF	TGTGCCAGCAGTGACTCGGGGCCCACCTACGAGCAGTACTTC
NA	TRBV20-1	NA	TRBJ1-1	CSAGSGGNTEAFF	TGCAGTGCCGGATCCGGGGGGAACACTGAAGCTTTCTTT
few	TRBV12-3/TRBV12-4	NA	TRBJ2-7	CASSFEVLVYEQYF	TGTGCCAGCAGTTTCGAAGTGTTAGTCTACGAGCAGTACTTC
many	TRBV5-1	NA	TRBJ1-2	CASSLADLYGYTF	TGCGCCAGCAGCTTAGCCGACCTATATGGCTACACCTTC
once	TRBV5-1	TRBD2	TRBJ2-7	CASSLSGSPHEQYF	TGCGCCAGCAGCCTTAGCGGGAGCCCCCACGAGCAGTACTTC
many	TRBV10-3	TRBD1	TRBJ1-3	CASERDSSGNTIYF	TGTGCCTCGGAGCGGGACAGCTCTGGAAACACCATATATTTT
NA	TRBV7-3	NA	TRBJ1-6	CASRRQDHSPLHF	TGTGCCAGCAGACGACAGGACCATTCACCCCTCCACTTT
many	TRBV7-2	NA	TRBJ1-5	CASSSYHQPQHF	TGTGCCAGCAGCTCGTACCATCAGCCCCAGCATTTT
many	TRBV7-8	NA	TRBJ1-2	CASSQDRGLKGYTF	TGTGCCAGCAGTCAGGACCGGGGACTAAAAGGCTACACCTTC
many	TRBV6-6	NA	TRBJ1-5	CASSYSGVFNQPQHF	TGTGCCAGCAGTTACTCGGGGGTTTTTAATCAGCCCCAGCATTTT